This T cell receptor (beta chain) derives from a study of T-cell reconstitution after alpha-beta-depleted transplantation in children. Unique molecular identifiers were incorporated during preparation of the TCRbeta library. Each CDR3 protein gets one entry after TCRdb re-called the PCR reads with MiXCR. This table has a few hundred thousand distinct CDR3 sequences, 15% to 20% appearing once. From germline, CDR1 is LGHNA and CDR2 YNFKEQ. CDR3 size: 17 residues. V lost 1 base, J lost 1 base, and 7 bases stayed unmatched. The study, taken as a whole, reports: At the one-year point after transplant, T-cell counts and TCRbeta diversity were found to come mostly from T cells that had been newly produced. After transplant, at about two months, alpha-beta T cells were reportedly derived from several hundred expanded graft clones. TCRbeta diversity was high at day 60 in some patients (a result of surviving recipient T cells and thymic progenitors).

This clonotype was detected ten times or more. Its matching antigen is unknown. The TCR originated in a boy in the first two years of life who had a stem cell transplant for Wiskott-Aldrich syndrome, so the T cells may come from the graft donor. This sequence joins TRBV4-2 and TRBJ2-1; the match to TRBD2 covers 7 bases. The starting material was PBMCs, mostly from graft donor cells, obtained 360 days after TCRalphabeta/CD19-depleted stem cell transplant. The CDR3 nucleotides read TGTGCCAGCAGCCAAGGAGTAGCGGGTGGTTCCTACAATGAGCAGTTCTTC. Translated, it gives CASSQGVAGGSYNEQFF.